Each of the 9 T cell receptor beta chains below was sequenced from the same sample in a study of spatial heterogeneity in lung cancer. Time point reported: sample taken at primary tumor resection. In each case, whole RNA from tumor, nontumor lung or frozen PBMC was sequenced unsorted. TCRdb fed the 5' RACE reads into MiXCR, producing one record per CDR3 protein. The sample yields around 12,000 distinct CDR3 sequences, around 13% seen once. This material consisted of PBMCs, taken at surgery. These receptors all stem from a male donor with early-stage non-small cell lung cancer.

In its sample, this clonotype was seen many times. This chain joins TRBV7-9 and TRBJ2-1; tentative D call: TRBD2 (5 bases). Germline CDR1 SEHNR, CDR2 FQNEAQ (reference sequence). This CDR3 has 12 amino acids. Between the trimmed V and J ends, which lost 4 bases and 14 bases, there was a span of 15 bases. The chain's CDR3 is CASSSVEGRKFF. CDR3 DNA sequence: TGTGCCAGCAGCTCGGTAGAGGGAAGGAAGTTCTTC.

This clonotype was seen more than once but under ten times. CDR3 coding DNA: TGCGCCAGCAGCTTACATTACTCGGGACAGGGAGATGAAAAACTGTTTTTT. As protein: CASSLHYSGQGDEKLFF. The rearrangement joins TRBV5-1 to TRBJ1-4; 9 positions match TRBD1. V lost 2 bases to trimming and J lost 6 bases; unmatched junction nucleotides: 11. The CDR3 has 17 amino acids. CDR1 is SGHRS, CDR2 YFSETQ, per germline.

This chain links TRBV2 with TRBJ2-1; D is unclear. This CDR3 comprises 15 residues. The germline V and J ends were trimmed by 5 bases and 1 base, with 12 bases remaining between them. CDR1 SNHLY and CDR2 FYNNEI come from the germline V gene. The CDR3 spells CASSPDPNSYNEQFF. The CDR3 bases are TGTGCCAGCAGTCCCGACCCTAATTCCTACAATGAGCAGTTCTTC.

This clonotype appeared a few times. The V and J genes are TRBV6-2 or TRBV6-3 and TRBJ2-1; weak D call: TRBD2 (5 bases). The CDR3 extends over 14 amino acids. V was pared by 7 bases and J by 3 bases, with 13 bases between. Germline-derived CDR1 and CDR2 are MNHEY and SVGEGT. CDR3: CASTQNGDYNEQFF. The DNA of the CDR3 is TGTGCCAGCACCCAGAACGGGGACTACAATGAGCAGTTCTTC.

The sample holds a few counts of this clonotype. This chain links TRBV28 with TRBJ1-2; TRBD1 aligns across 9 bases. The CDR3 has 14 amino acids. Trimming at V came to 6 bases and at J to 3 bases, leaving 5 bases not matched to a gene. Per the germline V gene, CDR1 is MDHEN and CDR2 is SYDVKM. In DNA, the CDR3 is TGTGCCAGCAGCTCACAGGGGGCAGACTATGGCTACACCTTC. This codes for CASSSQGADYGYTF.

CDR3 region: CASRVGQFYEQYF. The CDR3 DNA sequence: TGTGCCAGCAGGGTGGGACAGTTCTACGAGCAGTACTTC. This sequence joins TRBV28 and TRBJ2-7; TRBD1 aligns across 7 bases. Germline assignment: CDR1 MDHEN and CDR2 SYDVKM. The V segment lost 6 bases and the J segment 3 bases; nucleotides outside the gene matches: 5. The CDR3 length is 13 residues.

The gene calls are TRBV5-1 and TRBJ1-1; D possibly corresponds to TRBD1 (6 bases). This CDR3 has 13 residues. Germline values: CDR1 SGHRS, CDR2 YFSETQ. Trimming removed 7 bases at V and 1 base at J, with 11 bases between. As DNA, the CDR3 is TGCGCCAGCGGATCACAGGGGAACACTGAAGCTTTCTTT. It is translated as CASGSQGNTEAFF.

The chain employs TRBV19 and TRBJ2-5, with D uncertain. The CDR3 spans 14 residues. Germline-derived CDR1 and CDR2 are LNHDA and SQIVND (reference sequence). Trimming stripped 4 bases from V and 1 base from J, with 10 bases between. The CDR3 here is CASSKVGGQETQYF. The CDR3 bases are TGTGCCAGTAGTAAAGTAGGCGGCCAAGAGACCCAGTACTTC.

The table lists this clonotype with a count of one. At one boundary the junction diverges from the germline segment, which might be a read error. V and J are TRBV7-9 and TRBJ2-3; a possible D gene is TRBD1 (6 bases). The CDR3 totals 15 residues. In germline, CDR1 is SEHNR, CDR2 FQNEAQ (reference sequence). CDR3 in DNA: TGTACCAGCAGCCTCCCCCCAGGGGCGGCAGATACGCAGTATTTT. This encodes CTSSLPPGAADTQYF.